The entry below gives a single T cell receptor beta chain sequence along with its context. Its antigen is not identified. Trimming took off 1 base at V and 3 bases at J, with 19 bases between the two ends. This CDR3 has 18 amino acids. Germline CDR1 GTSNPN, CDR2 SVGIG (reference sequence). This record belongs to a study of CD8+ T cells in alopecia areata. The overall study: Treated patients received oral tofacitinib, 5 to 10 mg twice daily. Tofacitinib administration persisted for 6 to 18 months, succeeded by 6 months off drug.

Points from the study as a whole: Especially in alopecia totalis/universalis, lesional scalp showed greater clonality than normal scalp did.

Reverse transcription of extracted RNA yielded cDNA, which provided the sequencing template. The protocol was immunoSEQ multiplex PCR, while the TCRdb copy is restricted to in-frame clones and leaves out a portion. Of fewer than 100,000 clones in the sample, roughly 42% were seen once. This clonotype originated in a human donor with alopecia areata. The chain couples TRBV30 to TRBJ2-6, with D perhaps matching TRBD1 (6 bases). Sequencing was performed on CD4+ T cells sorted from blood. The CDR3 reads CAWSGPLGTRLGANVLTF. The CDR3, as DNA: TGTGCCTGGAGTGGCCCACTAGGGACAAGGCTTGGGGCCAACGTCCTGACTTTC.